This T cell receptor beta chain was obtained from a study of yellow fever vaccine responses in identical twins. On this clonotype itself: Its antigen is not known.

Overall study results and limits: Among the twins, the vaccine T cell response reportedly seemed partly convergent and partly personalized.

From the RT-PCR reads, TCRdb called clonotypes with MiXCR, one entry per CDR3 protein. Of 35,000 or so distinct CDR3 sequences listed, 45% to 65% are singletons. The CDR3 has 13 residues. Trimming removed 6 bases from V and 5 bases from J, with 10 bases in between. The chain has TRBV12-3 or TRBV12-4 and TRBJ2-2; TRBD1 is a possible D gene (5 bases). The source material was T cells from blood (PBMCs), unsorted or a sorted subset (not recorded which), sampled before or after yellow fever vaccination (not recorded which). The source of this sequence is a woman aged 18 to 35 who received the yellow fever vaccine. The CDR3 here is CASSQGGTGELFF. CDR3 nucleotides: TGTGCCAGCAGCCAGGGCGGTACCGGGGAGCTGTTTTTT.